This TCR beta chain was sequenced in a study of blood T cell repertoires in COVID-19. Across the whole study: Sample material is recorded as cDNA or gDNA derived from T cells, B-cell-depleted T cells, or PBMCs.

In assigning cohorts, the study relied on participant-reported clinical history. For recovered donors of Cohort 3, there were two negative PCRs, clearance, or symptom resolution. CDR3 length: 16 amino acids. V was cut by 0 bases and J by 3 bases, with 10 bases left in between. Germline V gene lookup returns CDR1 SGHRS and CDR2 YFSETQ. This table comes from immunoSEQ multiplex PCR, and its TCRdb copy is limited to in-frame clones, with some not included. There are under 200,000 clones in the sample; around 89% occur only once, and more than 0.75% lies in the top ten. V and J are TRBV5-1 and TRBJ2-6, with D possibly matching TRBD1 (5 bases). This clonotype originated in a woman aged 18-30 years who had recovered from COVID-19. The sample taken for sequencing was PBMCs or T cells enriched from blood (not recorded which). CDR3 sequence reads: CASSLASGFGANVLTF. CDR3 in DNA: TGCGCCAGCAGCTTGGCTTCAGGGTTTGGGGCCAACGTCCTGACTTTC.